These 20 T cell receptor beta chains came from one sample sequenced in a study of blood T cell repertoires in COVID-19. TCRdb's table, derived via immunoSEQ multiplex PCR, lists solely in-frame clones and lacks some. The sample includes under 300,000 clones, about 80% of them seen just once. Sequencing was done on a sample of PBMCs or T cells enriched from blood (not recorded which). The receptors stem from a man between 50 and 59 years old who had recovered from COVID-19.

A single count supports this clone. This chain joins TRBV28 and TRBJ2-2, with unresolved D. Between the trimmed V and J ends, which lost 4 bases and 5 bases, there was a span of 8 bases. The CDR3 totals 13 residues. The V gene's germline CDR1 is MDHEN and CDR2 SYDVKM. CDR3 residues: CASSSHQTGELFF. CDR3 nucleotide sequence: TGTGCCAGCAGTTCACACCAGACCGGGGAGCTGTTTTTT.

The chain's CDR3 is CASSGTGGNNQPQHF. CDR3 DNA: TGTGCCAGCAGCGGGACAGGGGGGAACAATCAGCCCCAGCATTTT. This chain uses TRBV5-5 with TRBJ1-5; 11 nucleotides match TRBD1. The V segment lost 4 bases and the J segment 3 bases; nucleotides outside the gene matches: 3. In germline, CDR1 is SGHKS, CDR2 YYEKEE (reference sequence). This CDR3 region has 15 residues.

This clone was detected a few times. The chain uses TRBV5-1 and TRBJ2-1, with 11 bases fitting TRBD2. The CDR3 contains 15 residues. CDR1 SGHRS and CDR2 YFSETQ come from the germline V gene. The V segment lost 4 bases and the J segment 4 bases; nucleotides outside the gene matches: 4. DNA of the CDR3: TGCGCCAGCAGCCCCACTAGCGGGAGTTACAATGAGCAGTTCTTC. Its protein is CASSPTSGSYNEQFF.

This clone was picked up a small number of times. CDR3: CATREAISYEQYF. The DNA of the CDR3 is TGTGCCACCAGGGAGGCCATATCCTACGAGCAGTACTTC. This chain joins TRBV6-5 and TRBJ2-7; D is possibly TRBD2 (6 bases). The CDR3 loop spans 13 amino acids. The V gene lost 10 bases and the J gene lost 1 base, with 14 bases spanning the gap. CDR1 and CDR2 (germline): MNHEY, SVGAGI.

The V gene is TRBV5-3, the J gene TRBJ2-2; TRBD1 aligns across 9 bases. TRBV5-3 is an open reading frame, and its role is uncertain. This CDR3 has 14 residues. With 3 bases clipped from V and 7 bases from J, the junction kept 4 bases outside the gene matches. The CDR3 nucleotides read TGTGCCAGAAGCTACAGGGGGCCGATCGGGGAGCTGTTTTTT. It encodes CARSYRGPIGELFF.

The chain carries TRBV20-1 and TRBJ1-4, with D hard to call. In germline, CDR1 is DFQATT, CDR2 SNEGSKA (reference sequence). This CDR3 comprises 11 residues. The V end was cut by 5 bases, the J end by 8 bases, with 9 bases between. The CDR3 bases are TGCAGTGCTCTCCCGGGGGAAAAACTGTTTTTT. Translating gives CSALPGEKLFF.

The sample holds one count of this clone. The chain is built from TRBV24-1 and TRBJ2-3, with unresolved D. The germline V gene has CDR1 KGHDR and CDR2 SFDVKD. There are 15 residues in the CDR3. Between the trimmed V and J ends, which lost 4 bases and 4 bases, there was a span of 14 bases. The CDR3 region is CATSDPRDFSDTQYF. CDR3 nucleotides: TGTGCCACCAGTGACCCCCGCGACTTCTCAGATACGCAGTATTTT.

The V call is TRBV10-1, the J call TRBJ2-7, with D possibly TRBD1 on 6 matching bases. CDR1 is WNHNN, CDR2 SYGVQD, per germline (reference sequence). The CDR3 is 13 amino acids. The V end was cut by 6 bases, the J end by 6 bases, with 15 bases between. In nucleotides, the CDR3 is TGCGCCAGCAGATTGGGCGGCAGGGGCGAGCAGTACTTC. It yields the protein CASRLGGRGEQYF.

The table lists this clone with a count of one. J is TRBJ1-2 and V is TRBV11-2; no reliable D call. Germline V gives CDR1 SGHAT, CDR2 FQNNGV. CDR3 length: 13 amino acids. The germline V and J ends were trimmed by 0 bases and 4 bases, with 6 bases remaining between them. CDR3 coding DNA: TGTGCCAGCAGCTTAGACTCCAGCTATGGCTACACCTTC. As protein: CASSLDSSYGYTF.

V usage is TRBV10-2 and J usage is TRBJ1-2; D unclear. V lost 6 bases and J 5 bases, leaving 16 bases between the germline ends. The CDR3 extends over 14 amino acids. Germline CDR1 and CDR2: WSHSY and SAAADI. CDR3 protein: CASRPILEQYGYTF. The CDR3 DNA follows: TGCGCCAGCAGGCCCATTTTGGAGCAGTATGGCTACACCTTC.

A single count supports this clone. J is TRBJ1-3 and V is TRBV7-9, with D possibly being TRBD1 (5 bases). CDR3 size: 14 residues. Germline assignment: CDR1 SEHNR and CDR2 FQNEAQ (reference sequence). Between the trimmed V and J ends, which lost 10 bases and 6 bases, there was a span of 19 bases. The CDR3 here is CATWAKGMANTIYF. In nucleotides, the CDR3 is TGTGCCACCTGGGCGAAGGGGATGGCAAACACCATATATTTT.

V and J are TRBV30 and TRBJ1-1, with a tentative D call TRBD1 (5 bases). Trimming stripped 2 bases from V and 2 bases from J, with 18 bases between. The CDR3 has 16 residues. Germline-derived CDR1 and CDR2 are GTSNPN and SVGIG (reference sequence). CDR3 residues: CAWSPDGWGQNTEAFF. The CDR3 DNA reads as TGTGCCTGGAGTCCCGACGGTTGGGGCCAAAACACTGAAGCTTTCTTT.

The CDR3 bases are TGTGCCAGCAGTTTCTTGAATCCCCGCCCGGGAGCTAACTATGGCTACACCTTC. Its translation is CASSFLNPRPGANYGYTF. The rearrangement uses TRBV27 and TRBJ1-2; no clear D. Trimming took 3 bases from V and 0 from J, leaving 20 bases between them. The CDR3 loop spans 18 amino acids. Germline CDR1 and CDR2: MNHEY and SMNVEV (reference sequence).

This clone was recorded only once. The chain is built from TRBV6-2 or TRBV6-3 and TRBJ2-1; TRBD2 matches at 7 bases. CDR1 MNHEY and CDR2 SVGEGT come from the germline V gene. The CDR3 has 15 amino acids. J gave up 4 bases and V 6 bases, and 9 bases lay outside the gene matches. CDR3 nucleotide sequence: TGTGCCAGCAGCCGTTATGCTAGCGGATACAATGAGCAGTTCTTC. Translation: CASSRYASGYNEQFF.

The CDR3 is CASTPSGGFGGGYTF. DNA for the CDR3: TGTGCCAGCACCCCCTCGGGGGGGTTTGGGGGTGGCTACACCTTC. The chain carries TRBV6-2 or TRBV6-3 and TRBJ1-2; tentative D call: TRBD1 (5 bases). The CDR3 consists of 15 residues. The germline CDR1 and CDR2 sequences are MNHEY and SVGEGT. The V gene lost 7 bases and the J gene lost 7 bases, with 22 bases spanning the gap.

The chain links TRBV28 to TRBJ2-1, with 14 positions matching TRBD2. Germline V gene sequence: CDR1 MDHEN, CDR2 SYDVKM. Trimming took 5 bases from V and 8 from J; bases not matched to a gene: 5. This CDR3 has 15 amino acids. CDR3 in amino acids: CASSTGTSGRYEQFF. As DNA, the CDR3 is TGTGCCAGCAGTACCGGGACTAGCGGGAGATATGAGCAGTTCTTC.

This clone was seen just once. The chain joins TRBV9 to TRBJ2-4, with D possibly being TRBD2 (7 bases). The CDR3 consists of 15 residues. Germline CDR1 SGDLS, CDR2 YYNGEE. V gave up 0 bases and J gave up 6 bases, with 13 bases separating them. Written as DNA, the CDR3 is TGTGCCAGCAGCGTAGAGGGGGGGCCAATAAACATTCAGTACTTC. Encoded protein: CASSVEGGPINIQYF.

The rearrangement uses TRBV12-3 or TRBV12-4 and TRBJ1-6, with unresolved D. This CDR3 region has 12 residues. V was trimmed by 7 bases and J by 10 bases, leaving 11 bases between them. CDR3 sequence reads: CASMGVRSPLHF. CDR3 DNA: TGTGCCAGCATGGGTGTGAGGTCACCCCTCCACTTT.

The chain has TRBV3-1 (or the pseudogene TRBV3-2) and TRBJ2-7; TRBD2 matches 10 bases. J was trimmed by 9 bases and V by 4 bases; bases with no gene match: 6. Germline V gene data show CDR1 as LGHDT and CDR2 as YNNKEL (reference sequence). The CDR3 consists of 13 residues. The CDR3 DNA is TGTGCCAGCAGCCGTTTAGCGGGAGGAGGGCAGTACTTC. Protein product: CASSRLAGGGQYF.

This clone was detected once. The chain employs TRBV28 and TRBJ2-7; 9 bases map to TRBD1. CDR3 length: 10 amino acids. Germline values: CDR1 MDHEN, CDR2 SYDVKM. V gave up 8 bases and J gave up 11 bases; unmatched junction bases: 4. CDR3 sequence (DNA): TGTGCCAGCCGTCGGGACAGGGAGTACTTC. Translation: CASRRDREYF. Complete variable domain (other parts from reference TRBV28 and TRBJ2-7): DVKVTQSSRYLVKRTGEKVFLECVQDMDHENMFWYRQDPGLGLRLIYFSYDVKMKEKGDIPEGYSVSREKKERFSLILESASTNQTSMYLCASRRDREYFGPGTRLTVT.